This is a list of T cell receptor beta chains from one sample in a study of T cells expressing NK-cell markers. One entry per CDR3 protein, without DNA, is what TCRdb gives after re-calling the 5' RACE reads. This listing includes around 110,000 distinct CDR3 sequences. The sequenced sample was blood T cells: a sorted CD56 or NKG2C T cell subset, CD4+ or CD8+ T cells, or bulk PBMC T cells (not recorded which). The source of these receptors is a woman between 18 and 70 years old in good health. Each CDR3 is given with its conserved first and last residue.

v_call	j_call	cdr3_aa
TRBV5-4	TRBJ2-3	CASSLEYGQGTDTQYF
TRBV7-9	TRBJ1-2	CASSVPGQGNYGYTF
TRBV3-1	TRBJ2-3	CASSQDMDTQYF
TRBV6-2/TRBV6-3	TRBJ1-1	CASQGMNTEAFF
TRBV15	TRBJ2-5	CATSRDDRVGEETQYF
TRBV4-3	TRBJ1-1	CASSQYQGNTEAFF
TRBV6-1	TRBJ2-1	CASSQLAGGRDNEQFF
TRBV27	TRBJ2-1	CASSLGAGLYNEQFF
TRBV6-5	TRBJ1-5	CASSYSSLSQPQHF
TRBV6-1	TRBJ2-1	CASSPWEGSGHEQFF
TRBV19	TRBJ2-1	CASSIRLLEHNEQFF
TRBV4-3	TRBJ1-1	CASSQDRSTNTEAFF
TRBV27	TRBJ2-2	CASSLLGPTGELFF
TRBV19	TRBJ2-6	CASSNGQRSGANVLTF
TRBV29-1	TRBJ2-6	CSVWEGANVLTF
TRBV6-4	TRBJ2-2	CASSGSRPQNTGELFF
TRBV7-9	TRBJ2-5	CASSFPEGAPPETQYF
TRBV20-1	TRBJ2-1	CSARDLWLAGVNEQFF
TRBV24-1	TRBJ1-4	CATSVGVGEKLFF
TRBV28	TRBJ2-3	CASSFLATLGDTQYF
TRBV7-9	TRBJ2-1	CASSPPSVSYNEQFF
TRBV4-2	TRBJ2-3	CASSQGLAGTPSTDTQYF
TRBV6-1	TRBJ2-3	CASSRTGGFTDTQYF
TRBV6-1	TRBJ2-1	CASNLQPTGRLSYNEQFF
TRBV4-2	TRBJ2-3	CASSQDRTSGRGRTDTQYF
TRBV27	TRBJ2-5	CASSWGGRVGETQYF
TRBV30	TRBJ2-1	CAWSSEAGLYNEQFF
TRBV7-6	TRBJ2-1	CASSLERDLGAYNEQFF
TRBV4-3	TRBJ2-7	CASSQENSPAYEQYF
TRBV20-1	TRBJ2-7	CSARRDSPSYEQYF
TRBV5-1	TRBJ2-3	CASSLVAGIGDTQYF
TRBV4-3	TRBJ2-3	CASSQGAAAGGNQDTQYF
TRBV19	TRBJ1-2	CASRPDRGWANGYTF
TRBV7-2	TRBJ2-5	CASSQARKETQYF
TRBV7-3	TRBJ2-3	CASSLGLTPSTDTQYF
TRBV12-3/TRBV12-4	TRBJ2-7	CASISVGGFSYEQYF
TRBV5-6	TRBJ1-2	CASSLVTGGEAMTF
TRBV12-3/TRBV12-4	TRBJ1-5	CASSLPQGNQPQHF
TRBV20-1	TRBJ2-1	CSARDGTSGGGDNEQFF
TRBV28	TRBJ2-7	CASSLTSGSSEQYF
TRBV7-9	TRBJ2-1	CASRGVRTYNEQFF
TRBV7-9	TRBJ1-2	CASSRTGESGYTF